This T cell receptor (beta chain) emerged from a study of T-cell reconstitution after alpha-beta-depleted transplantation in children. V was cut by 3 bases and J by 2 bases, with 14 bases left in between. This CDR3 is built from 15 residues. The V gene's germline CDR1 is SEHNR and CDR2 FQNEAQ (reference sequence). A word on this clonotype: Its antigen is not identified.

Preparation of the TCRbeta library used unique molecular identifiers. TCRdb used MiXCR to reprocess the PCR reads, holding one entry per CDR3 protein. Among about 870,000 distinct CDR3 sequences listed, roughly 15% were seen once. Whole-study results and caveats: In some patients, recipient T cells and intrathymic progenitors surviving conditioning explained high day-60 diversity. Where alpha-beta T cells came from about two months after transplant was reportedly several hundred expanded graft clones. T-cell counts and diversity at one year following transplant were attributed mainly to newly produced T cells.

Sequenced material: PBMCs, mostly from graft donor cells, taken 360 days after TCRalphabeta/CD19-depleted stem cell transplant. The TCR originated in a male patient between 5 and 17 years old who had a stem cell transplant for acute lymphoblastic leukemia, so the T cells may come from the graft donor. The chain recombines TRBV7-9 with TRBJ2-7; D is perhaps TRBD1 (6 bases). In DNA form, the CDR3 reads TGTGCCAGCAGCTTGAACCGGGACACGACCTACGAGCAGTACTTC. Encoded protein: CASSLNRDTTYEQYF. The whole variable domain, remainder taken from reference TRBV7-9 and TRBJ2-7, is DTGVSQNPRHKITKRGQNVTFRCDPISEHNRLYWYRQTLGQGPEFLTYFQNEAQLEKSRLLSDRFSAERPKGSFSTLEIQRTEQGDSAMYLCASSLNRDTTYEQYFGPGTRLTVT.